The T cell receptor (beta chain) described here comes from a study of T cells in Graves' hyperthyroidism and ophthalmopathy. Overall study: Blood was drawn when the patient was first diagnosed and still untreated. The study, taken as a whole, reports: Patients with ophthalmopathy were separated from those with stable hyperthyroidism by a 13 V-J model.

Regions amplified from RNA transcripts were the TCR beta CDR3 regions. TCR CDR3 underwent first-round RT-PCR with the HTBI primer set. TCRdb ran MiXCR on the multiplex PCR reads and lists one entry per CDR3 protein. The sample lists fewer than 400,000 distinct CDR3 sequences; 11% to 15% were seen once. Patients were excluded for uncontrolled infection, other autoimmune disease, pregnancy or lactation. Diagnostic decisions used clinical symptoms, serum thyroxine and TRAb, thyroid ultrasound and orbital computed tomography. As concerns this clonotype: Antigen specificity is unknown.

V was pared by 4 bases and J by 2 bases, with 3 bases between. Per germline, CDR1 SGHRS and CDR2 YFSETQ. The CDR3 totals 12 residues. The clonotype originates from a man between 45 and 60 years old with Graves' ophthalmopathy. V and J are TRBV5-1 and TRBJ1-4; D not resolved. Sequencing input: blood. CDR3 DNA: TGCGCCAGCAGCACGACTAATGAAAAACTGTTTTTT. It yields the protein CASSTTNEKLFF.